This record covers a single T cell receptor (beta chain). This sample was taken from a study of blood T cell repertoires in COVID-19. Study as a whole: Sites in the United States, Italy and Spain provided acute and convalescent COVID-19 samples. The cDNA or gDNA used as material had been derived from T cells, B-cell-depleted T cells, or PBMCs.

As handled by the study authors: Estimation of nucleated cell counts relied on the amplification of reference gene primers. Clones were sequenced by immunoSEQ multiplex PCR, and TCRdb holds only the in-frame ones, with some missing. That table gives V, J and clone size, and the DNA gave D and trimming. The data show 100,000 or so clones, roughly 80% seen once. Germline CDR1 and CDR2: ENHRY and SYGVKD. This CDR3 has 16 residues. Trimming at V came to 0 bases and at J to 6 bases, leaving 6 bases not matched to a gene. This receptor was identified in a woman in her 70s with acute or convalescent COVID-19. The rearrangement uses TRBV10-3 and TRBJ2-3; the match to TRBD2 covers 10 bases. The sequenced sample consisted of peripheral blood. The CDR3 nucleotides read TGTGCCATCAGTGAGTCGTCTAGCGGGAGTGGGGATACGCAGTATTTT. Amino acid sequence: CAISESSSGSGDTQYF.